The entry below describes one T cell receptor beta chain. These data belong to a study of blood T cell repertoires in COVID-19. The overall study: The origin of the acute and convalescent COVID-19 samples was the United States, Italy and Spain. T cells, B-cell-depleted T cells, or PBMCs provided the cDNA or gDNA that served as material.

In the study's own analysis: Estimation of nucleated cell counts relied on the amplification of reference gene primers. Libraries were prepared by immunoSEQ multiplex PCR; TCRdb keeps only in-frame clonotypes and omits some of them. D and trimming were read from the DNA, whereas the V and J calls and clone size are those reported in that table. The sample has around 180,000 clones; approximately 80% are singletons. The sequencing sample was made of peripheral blood. The origin of this receptor is a human donor in a cohort sampled during active COVID-19.

The CDR3 sequence: CASSRTRQGKGTEAFF. The CDR3, as DNA: TGTGCCAGCTCACGAACAAGACAGGGCAAGGGCACTGAAGCTTTCTTT. The J gene is TRBJ1-1, the V gene TRBV18, with TRBD1 matching over 7 bases. CDR1 and CDR2 (germline): KGHSH, LQKENI. The CDR3 runs to 16 residues. J lost 4 bases, V lost 4 bases, and 12 bases had no gene match.